The 19 T cell receptor beta chains listed next were all sequenced from one sample in a study of shared clonotypes between healthy human individuals. The naive CD8 subset, CD45RO-negative cells positively selected for CCR7, excluded terminally differentiated effector memory CD45RA+ cells. This table comes from immunoSEQ multiplex PCR, and its TCRdb copy is limited to in-frame clones, with some not included. Of 1.5 million to 2.5 million clones listed, about 95% are singletons. The sequencing sample was made of naive CD8+ T cells sorted from blood. The receptors were gathered from a man younger than 35 in good health.

There are a few counts of this clone. This sample also contains other DNA sequences that code for the same CDR3. V is TRBV11-2 and J is TRBJ2-7; 8 nucleotides agree with TRBD1. Germline-derived CDR1 and CDR2 are SGHAT and FQNNGV. Losses at the gene ends were 1 base for V and 2 bases for J; bases not matched to a gene: 1. This CDR3 spans 14 amino acids. CDR3 bases: TGTGCCAGCAGCTTAGGGACAGGGACCTACGAGCAGTACTTC. It translates to CASSLGTGTYEQYF.

This clone is a singleton in its sample. Since no conserved phenylalanine or tryptophan closes the CDR3, a read error is the likely cause. V gene TRBV2 combines with J gene TRBJ2-3; the D gene is possibly TRBD2 (6 bases). Germline V gene data show CDR1 as SNHLY and CDR2 as FYNNEI. The CDR3 totals 15 residues. V was trimmed by 2 bases and J by 1 base, leaving 10 bases between them. The CDR3 spells CASSELGGRTDTQYS. DNA for the CDR3: TGTGCCAGCAGTGAACTGGGGGGACGCACAGATACGCAGTATTCT.

Remarks on this clone: The germline gene is not matched at one end of the junction; a read error may be the cause. CDR3 amino acids: CASSLRLAGDYNEQFF. CDR3 bases: TGTGCTAGCAGCCTCAGACTAGCGGGGGACTACAATGAGCAGTTCTTC. The chain is built from TRBV7-7 and TRBJ2-1, with TRBD2 matching over 12 bases. Germline assignment: CDR1 SSHAT and CDR2 FNYEAQ (reference sequence). CDR3 length: 16 amino acids.

This clone is a singleton in its sample. The chain links TRBV27 to TRBJ2-7; TRBD1 might be the D (5 bases). CDR1 MNHEY and CDR2 SMNVEV come from the germline V gene (reference sequence). The V gene lost 6 bases and the J gene lost 7 bases, with 22 bases spanning the gap. The CDR3 extends over 15 amino acids. CDR3 nucleotide sequence: TGTGCCAGCAGCCTTAGACTGGGGCGCTGGGGTGAGCAGTACTTC. Translated, it gives CASSLRLGRWGEQYF.

As concerns this clone: The same CDR3 can be traced to other DNA sequences in this sample. The chain recombines TRBV19 with TRBJ1-2; D is uncertain. Germline assignment: CDR1 LNHDA and CDR2 SQIVND (reference sequence). Trimming shortened V by 5 bases and J by 3 bases, and 7 bases separated the two germline ends. The CDR3 has 12 residues. The CDR3 loop is CASSPDDYGYTF. Written as DNA, the CDR3 is TGTGCCAGTAGTCCAGACGACTATGGCTACACCTTC.

Turning to this clone: Other nucleotide sequences in the sample specify the same CDR3. The J gene is TRBJ1-1, the V gene TRBV13, with D perhaps TRBD1 (6 bases). Deletions cut 4 bases from V and 0 bases from J, with 9 bases between. There are 14 residues in the CDR3. Germline CDR1 and CDR2: PRHDT and FYEKMQ (reference sequence). Here the CDR3 reads CASSSDSLNTEAFF. CDR3 in DNA: TGTGCCAGCAGCTCGGACAGCCTGAACACTGAAGCTTTCTTT.

CDR3 DNA sequence: TGTGCCAGCAGTGAAGGGGCAGGCTACAATCAGCCCCAGCATTTT. This sequence encodes CASSEGAGYNQPQHF. V gene TRBV2 combines with J gene TRBJ1-5; no clear D gene. Trimming shortened V by 1 base and J by 3 bases, and 10 bases separated the two germline ends. CDR3 size: 15 residues. Germline values: CDR1 SNHLY, CDR2 FYNNEI.

The chain employs TRBV5-1 and TRBJ2-7; 12 nucleotides match TRBD2. The CDR3 contains 17 residues. From germline, CDR1 is SGHRS and CDR2 YFSETQ. V trimming: 4 bases; J trimming: 3 bases; junction bases outside the gene matches: 11. The CDR3: CASSLSRLAGVLYEQYF. The CDR3 DNA is TGCGCCAGCAGCCTCTCCAGACTAGCGGGAGTTCTCTACGAGCAGTACTTC.

The chain has TRBV29-1 and TRBJ2-1; D ambiguous. The V gene's germline CDR1 is SQVTM and CDR2 ANQGSEA. V was clipped by 0 bases and J by 12 bases, with 18 bases between them. This CDR3 spans 14 amino acids. CDR3 nucleotide sequence: TGCAGCGTTGAAGAGGGATCGTCCACAATGGCGCAGTTCTTC. It is translated as CSVEEGSSTMAQFF.

V usage is TRBV6-1 and J usage is TRBJ2-7, with D maybe TRBD2 (5 bases). With 6 bases removed from V and 3 bases from J, the gap between germline ends came to 18 bases. This CDR3 has 15 amino acids. CDR1 is MNHNS, CDR2 SASEGT, per germline. CDR3 in DNA: TGTGCCAGCAGGGGGAGTGTGTCGGGGATCTACGAGCAGTACTTC. The encoded protein is CASRGSVSGIYEQYF.

This chain connects TRBV7-9 to TRBJ2-5, with 8 bases matching TRBD1. This CDR3 spans 16 amino acids. V gave up 5 bases and J gave up 5 bases; unmatched junction bases: 13. Germline CDR1 SEHNR, CDR2 FQNEAQ (reference sequence). CDR3 sequence: CASSPPGQVEWETQYF. The DNA for the CDR3 is TGTGCCAGCAGCCCCCCGGGACAGGTGGAGTGGGAGACCCAGTACTTC.

The chain combines TRBV28 with TRBJ2-7; 8 nucleotides match TRBD2. With V trimmed by 3 bases and J by 4 bases, 5 bases remained unmatched. Germline CDR1 and CDR2: MDHEN and SYDVKM. This CDR3 is built from 14 residues. CDR3 loop: CASSFTSGAYEQYF. CDR3 DNA: TGTGCCAGCAGTTTCACTAGCGGTGCTTACGAGCAGTACTTC.

CDR3 loop: CASSQDDASGIQETQYF. CDR3 nucleotide sequence: TGCGCCAGCAGCCAAGATGACGCTAGCGGGATCCAGGAGACCCAGTACTTC. V is TRBV4-1 and J is TRBJ2-5; the match to TRBD2 covers 9 bases. The CDR3 sequence is 17 residues long. V was pared by 0 bases and J by 5 bases, with 10 bases of the junction left unmatched. The V gene's germline CDR1 is MGHRA and CDR2 YSYEKL.

J is TRBJ2-1 and V is TRBV7-9; D call uncertain. The CDR3 spans 12 residues. Germline assignment: CDR1 SEHNR and CDR2 FQNEAQ (reference sequence). Trimming removed 5 bases from V and 7 bases from J, with 9 bases in between. The CDR3 sequence is CASSRYGNEQFF. In DNA, the CDR3 is TGTGCCAGCAGCCGATACGGAAATGAGCAGTTCTTC.

The gene calls are TRBV4-1 and TRBJ2-7; unclear D gene. Germline loops: CDR1 MGHRA, CDR2 YSYEKL. The CDR3 contains 14 residues. V lost 2 bases and J lost 2, with 10 bases in between. Here the CDR3 reads CASSQKAATYEQYF. In nucleotides, the CDR3 is TGCGCCAGCAGCCAAAAGGCGGCGACCTACGAGCAGTACTTC.

This chain joins TRBV4-1 and TRBJ2-7, with 9 bases lining up with TRBD2. The CDR3 is 15 amino acids. Germline V gene data show CDR1 as MGHRA and CDR2 as YSYEKL. The V gene end was trimmed by 1 base and the J gene end by 4 bases; junction bases not matched to a gene: 5. CDR3 coding DNA: TGCGCCAGCAGCCAAGTGGAACTAGCGGGTTACGAGCAGTACTTC. It is translated as CASSQVELAGYEQYF.

The V and J genes are TRBV14 and TRBJ1-2; D remains unclear. Germline V gives CDR1 SGHDN, CDR2 FVKESK. V lost 4 bases, J lost 0 bases, and 12 bases lay in between. The CDR3 length is 15 residues. The CDR3 region is CASSRRHIANYGYTF. The CDR3 bases are TGTGCCAGCAGCCGCCGACATATCGCTAACTATGGCTACACCTTC.

The rearrangement uses TRBV5-1 and TRBJ1-3, with D possibly TRBD1 on 5 matching bases. CDR1 is SGHRS, CDR2 YFSETQ, per germline. V was clipped by 5 bases and J by 0 bases, with 15 bases between them. There are 16 residues in the CDR3. CDR3 nucleotide sequence: TGCGCCAGCAGAATTGACAGCGGCGGCTCTGGAAACACCATATATTTT. Translating gives CASRIDSGGSGNTIYF.

The V and J genes are TRBV5-5 and TRBJ2-7; D is undetermined. Looked up from germline, CDR1 is SGHKS and CDR2 is YYEKEE (reference sequence). CDR3 length equals 13 residues. V was cut by 2 bases and J by 0 bases, with 6 bases left in between. Here the CDR3 DNA reads TGTGCCAGCAGCTTTATGTCCTCCTACGAGCAGTACTTC. Its protein is CASSFMSSYEQYF.